The sequence of this T cell receptor beta chain was determined in a study of T cell clonotyping in hematopoietic cell transplantation. A note on this clone: The antigen is unknown.

Points from the study as a whole: Recipient TCR diversity dropped after transplant; expanded clonotypes rose from day 30 to 180. Graft donor and pretransplant recipient Inverse Simpson Index values predicted broader posttransplant TCR diversity.

Time point defined: recipient sample about 28 days before transplant, after cytoreduction. The data were produced by immunoSEQ multiplex PCR, yet TCRdb's version contains in-frame clones alone and is incomplete. The sample gives roughly 48,000 clones, approximately 80% of which show up once; approximately 5.4% is in the top ten. Germline values: CDR1 SGHTA, CDR2 FQGNSA. Trimming cost V 5 bases and J 4 bases, with 11 bases left between them. This CDR3 has 14 residues. V and J are TRBV7-2 and TRBJ2-2, with a possible D match to TRBD1 (5 bases). This TCR was sampled from a man aged 55 to 70 with myelodysplastic syndrome. Some clones in this sample may be carry-over from other donors' samples. Here the sequenced sample was peripheral blood mononuclear cells, taken before stem cell transplant. In DNA, the CDR3 is TGTGCCAGCAGCACAGGACAATCCACCGGGGAGCTGTTTTTT. Translation gives CASSTGQSTGELFF.